The entry below describes one TCR beta chain. Profiled with immunoSEQ multiplex PCR; TCRdb holds only in-frame clones, not every one. The sample contains 130,000 or so clones, more than 80% of which appear only once. The data derive from a study of control samples from healthy donors and cancer patients. This clonotype originated in a man in his forties in good health. Sequencing used blood.

The CDR3 nucleotides are TGTGCCAGCAGTTACCGGGACAGGGACTATGGCTACACCTTC. Translation: CASSYRDRDYGYTF. The rearrangement joins TRBV27 to TRBJ1-2; 9 bases fit TRBD1. This CDR3 spans 14 amino acids. Germline lookup yields CDR1 MNHEY and CDR2 SMNVEV (reference sequence). V lost 4 bases to trimming and J lost 3 bases; unmatched junction nucleotides: 3.